What follows is one TCR beta chain and its context. Antigen: not known. The germline V gene has CDR1 SGHAT and CDR2 FQNNGV. V lost 3 bases, J lost 0 bases, and 5 bases lay in between. The CDR3 spans 13 residues. This specimen belongs to a study of cytomegalovirus exposure and HLA in healthy donors. Looking at the study overall: From HLA-typed donors, an early data release held some 80 million unique TCRs. Whole-study findings and limits: In a later analysis, specific HLA alleles were associated with some 16,000 TCR beta sequences at a 0.05 false discovery rate. Later analysis showed TCR association rates varying by HLA locus, highest for DRB1 and lowest for HLA-C.

PCR was performed using 60 Vbeta and 13 Jbeta primers. Method: immunoSEQ multiplex PCR; TCRdb's copy keeps in-frame clones and lacks some. Of 150,000 or so clones listed, 60% to 80% are singletons. The donors gave bone marrow, and they were healthy. This rearrangement joins TRBV11-2 to TRBJ1-1; D not resolved. This TCR came from a woman in her thirties or forties in good health and CMV-seronegative. The sequenced sample consisted of PBMCs. As DNA, the CDR3 is TGTGCCAGCAGCTTTCAAATGAACACTGAAGCTTTCTTT. As protein: CASSFQMNTEAFF.